The 10 T cell receptor beta chains in this list originate from one sample, sequenced in a study of long-term antiretroviral therapy in people with HIV. Runs used v3.0 of the immunoSEQ assay and were done at survey level. Repertoires were generated with immunoSEQ multiplex PCR, while TCRdb's copy carries only in-frame clones and drops some. The data show 40,000 or so clones, less than 90% seen once. This sample comprised unsorted PBMCs, obtained just before starting antiretroviral therapy. The source is a woman between 18 and 29 years old with HIV.

The chain combines TRBV18 with TRBJ2-3; D may be TRBD2 (5 bases). This CDR3 region has 16 residues. V was pared by 1 base and J by 3 bases, with 14 bases between. From germline, CDR1 is KGHSH and CDR2 LQKENI. The CDR3 DNA is TGTGCCAGCTCACCACTTGGGAGCACCCGGACAGATACGCAGTATTTT. Protein sequence: CASSPLGSTRTDTQYF.

The chain carries TRBV7-9 and TRBJ1-4; D ambiguous. The CDR3 consists of 14 residues. CDR1 SEHNR and CDR2 FQNEAQ come from the germline V gene (reference sequence). V was pared by 5 bases and J by 8 bases, with 15 bases between. CDR3 nucleotides: TGTGCCAGCAGCCAAAATGGGGTTTGGGAAAAACTGTTTTTT. As protein: CASSQNGVWEKLFF.

V is TRBV5-5 and J is TRBJ2-7; D possibly matches TRBD1 or TRBD2 (5 bases each). Germline V CDR1 and CDR2: SGHKS, YYEKEE (reference sequence). The CDR3 is made up of 13 amino acids. V was clipped by 3 bases and J by 4 bases, with 11 bases between them. CDR3 nucleotides: TGTGCCAGCAGCTGGGACCGGTTATACGAGCAGTACTTC. Its translation is CASSWDRLYEQYF.

To note about this clone: An end of the junction does not agree with germline; a read error may underlie this. The J gene is TRBJ2-1, the V gene TRBV7-7; TRBD1 aligns across 9 bases. CDR3 size: 13 residues. Germline CDR1 reads SSHAT; CDR2 reads FNYEAQ (reference sequence). The CDR3 here is CASSHDRGDEQFF. CDR3 DNA: TGTGCTAGCAGCCACGACAGGGGGGATGAGCAGTTCTTC. The variable domain in full, completed from reference TRBV7-7 and TRBJ2-1, reads GAGVSQSPRYKVTKRGQDVTLRCDPISSHATLYWYQQALGQGPEFLTYFNYEAQPDKSGLPSDRFSAERPEGSISTLTIQRTEQRDSAMYRCASSHDRGDEQFFGPGTRLTVL.

This clone showed up just once. The chain combines TRBV4-3 with TRBJ2-3; maybe TRBD1 (7 bases). This CDR3 contains 17 residues. Germline loops: CDR1 LGHNA, CDR2 YSLEER. Between the trimmed V and J ends, which lost 0 bases and 0 bases, there was a span of 13 bases. CDR3 sequence: CASSQEGTAGSTDTQYF. As DNA, the CDR3 is TGCGCCAGCAGCCAAGAAGGGACAGCGGGTAGCACAGATACGCAGTATTTT.

This clone is termed medium-sized. The same CDR3 can be traced to other DNA sequences in this sample. This chain uses TRBV10-2 with TRBJ1-5; D unclear. This CDR3 is built from 15 residues. With 0 bases removed from V and 4 bases from J, the gap between germline ends came to 10 bases. The V gene's germline CDR1 is WSHSY and CDR2 SAAADI. The chain's CDR3 is CASSESGHRNQPQHF. As DNA, the CDR3 is TGCGCCAGCAGTGAGTCTGGGCATCGAAATCAGCCCCAGCATTTT.

This chain joins TRBV6-5 and TRBJ1-4; no firm D call. V was cut by 5 bases and J by 5 bases, with 15 bases left in between. The CDR3 length is 15 residues. Germline CDR1 MNHEY, CDR2 SVGAGI. In nucleotides, the CDR3 is TGTGCCAGCAGTCCCTGGACCGGTCAAAATGAAAAACTGTTTTTT. As protein: CASSPWTGQNEKLFF.

The rearrangement joins TRBV7-6 to TRBJ2-5; TRBD2 is a possible D gene (6 bases). Between the trimmed V and J ends, which lost 0 bases and 5 bases, there was a span of 13 bases. CDR3 size: 15 residues. From germline, CDR1 is SGHVS and CDR2 FNYEAQ. CDR3 coding DNA: TGTGCCAGCAGCTTAGCGATCGGTGGGGGGGAGACCCAGTACTTC. It is translated as CASSLAIGGGETQYF.

The chain carries TRBV19 and TRBJ2-1, with TRBD2 identical over 10 bases. Germline V CDR1 and CDR2: LNHDA, SQIVND (reference sequence). V dropped 6 bases and J dropped 4; count of bases not matched to a gene: 6. The CDR3 contains 15 residues. The CDR3 nucleotides read TGTGCCAGTAGCCAGACTAGCGGGCAATACAATGAGCAGTTCTTC. Translation gives CASSQTSGQYNEQFF.

The J gene is TRBJ2-2, the V gene TRBV4-3; D gene uncertain. Germline CDR1 reads LGHNA; CDR2 reads YSLEER. This CDR3 has 12 amino acids. V was pared by 2 bases and J by 5 bases, with 3 bases between. Here the CDR3 reads CASSQRTGELFF. The CDR3 nucleotides are TGCGCCAGCAGCCAACGGACCGGGGAGCTGTTTTTT.